This T cell receptor (beta chain) was identified during a study of glioma-infiltrating T cells. The CDR3 is 14 residues long. J lost 5 bases, V lost 5 bases, and 8 bases had no gene match. CDR1 and CDR2 (germline): MNHEY, SVGEGT. Using RNA template, CDR3s of TCR alpha and beta were amplified with iRepertoire arm-PCR. Tissue mRNA or PBMC total RNA, roughly 95-400 ng, went into one-step reverse transcription and amplification. One entry per CDR3 protein results from TCRdb running MiXCR on the multiplex PCR reads. The sample yields about 140,000 distinct CDR3 sequences, roughly two fifths seen once. Material for sequencing was glioma tissue, nonneoplastic brain tissue, or PBMCs (not recorded which). The gene calls are TRBV6-2 or TRBV6-3 and TRBJ2-7, with 8 bases lining up with TRBD1. The TCR comes from a human donor with low-grade glioma or glioblastoma, undergoing nonglioma brain surgery, or in good health (not recorded which). Written as DNA, the CDR3 is TGTGCCAGCAGTACATGGACAGGGCGCCACGAGCAGTACTTC. It translates to CASSTWTGRHEQYF.